In this sample, the clone carrying this T cell receptor beta chain turned up a few times. This table comes from immunoSEQ multiplex PCR, and its TCRdb copy is limited to in-frame clones, with some not included. The sample holds about 59,000 clones, 92% seen once. These data are taken from a study of T cell changes during pregnancy in multiple sclerosis. The TCR comes from a female donor in good health, enrolled as a control in a pregnancy study. The specimen comprised peripheral blood, sampled in the second trimester of pregnancy.

The CDR3: CASSLPRDSYEQYF. CDR3 DNA: TGTGCCAGCAGCTTACCCAGGGACTCCTACGAGCAGTACTTC. The J gene is TRBJ2-7, the V gene TRBV7-9; D possibly corresponds to TRBD1 (5 bases). V lost 2 bases and J 0 bases, leaving 8 bases between the germline ends. CDR3 length: 14 residues. Germline V gene data show CDR1 as SEHNR and CDR2 as FQNEAQ (reference sequence).